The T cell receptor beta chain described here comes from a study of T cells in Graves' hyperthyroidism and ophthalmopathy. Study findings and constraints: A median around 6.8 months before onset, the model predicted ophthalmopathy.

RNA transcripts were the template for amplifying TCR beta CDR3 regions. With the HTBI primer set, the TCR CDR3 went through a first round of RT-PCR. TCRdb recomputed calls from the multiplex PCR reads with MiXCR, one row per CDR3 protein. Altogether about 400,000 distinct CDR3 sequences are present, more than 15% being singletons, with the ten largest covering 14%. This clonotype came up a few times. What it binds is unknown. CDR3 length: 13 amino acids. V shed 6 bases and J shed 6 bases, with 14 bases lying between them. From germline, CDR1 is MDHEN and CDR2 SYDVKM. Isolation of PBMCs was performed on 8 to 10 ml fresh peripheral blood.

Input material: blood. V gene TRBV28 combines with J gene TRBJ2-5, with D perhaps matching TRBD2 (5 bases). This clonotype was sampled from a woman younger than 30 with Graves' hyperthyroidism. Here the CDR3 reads CASSRLAPKTQYF. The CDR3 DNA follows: TGTGCCAGCAGCCGGCTAGCCCCAAAGACCCAGTACTTC.